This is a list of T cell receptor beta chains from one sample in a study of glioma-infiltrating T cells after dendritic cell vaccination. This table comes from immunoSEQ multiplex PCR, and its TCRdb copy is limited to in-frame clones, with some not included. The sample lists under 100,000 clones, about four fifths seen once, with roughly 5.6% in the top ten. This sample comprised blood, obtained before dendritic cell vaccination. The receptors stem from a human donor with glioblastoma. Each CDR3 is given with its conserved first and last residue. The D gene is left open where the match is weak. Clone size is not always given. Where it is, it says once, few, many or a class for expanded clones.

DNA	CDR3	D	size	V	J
TGTGCCAGCAGTGGAGTTACGAACACTGAAGCTTTCTTT	CASSGVTNTEAFF	NA	NA	TRBV6-1	TRBJ1-1
TGTGCCAGCTCGGGCGGGGCGATCCAAGAGACCCAGTACTTC	CASSGGAIQETQYF	NA	few	TRBV10-3	TRBJ2-5
TGCGCCAGCAGCCAGACCCCCAACAGGGACGGTAACTATGGCTACACCTTC	CASSQTPNRDGNYGYTF	NA	NA	TRBV5-1	TRBJ1-2
TGTGCCAGCAGCCAAGTAGTGAACACTGAAGCTTTCTTT	CASSQVVNTEAFF	NA	NA	TRBV4-2	TRBJ1-1
TGTGCCAGTAAGGACATCTCCAACGTCCTGACTTTC	CASKDISNVLTF	NA	NA	TRBV19	TRBJ2-6
TGTGCCAGCGGGTCCCCGGGAGAAACCTACGAGCAGTACTTC	CASGSPGETYEQYF	NA	once	TRBV6-5	TRBJ2-7
TGTGCCAGCAGCTACGACAGGGACGGGGCTAATGAAAAACTGTTTTTT	CASSYDRDGANEKLFF	TRBD1	NA	TRBV6-6	TRBJ1-4
TGTGCTAGCAGCTTAGAACGGGACAATGAGCAGTTCTTC	CASSLERDNEQFF	NA	NA	TRBV7-7	TRBJ2-1
TGTGCCTGGAGCGATAGCACCAGTACGCAGTATTTT	CAWSDSTSTQYF	NA	NA	TRBV30	TRBJ2-3
TGTGCCAGCAGCTCAACACCCACAGGTGACGAGCAGTACTTC	CASSSTPTGDEQYF	NA	NA	TRBV11-2	TRBJ2-7
TGTGCCAGAAGCTTGGTGGGGGGACTGCCTTGGACCCAGTACTTC	CARSLVGGLPWTQYF	NA	NA	TRBV5-3	TRBJ2-5
TGTGCCAGCAGTTACTCGGGACTTCTGGGGGAGACCCAGTACTTC	CASSYSGLLGETQYF	NA	NA	TRBV6-6	TRBJ2-5
TGTGCCATCAGCAAGCTGAGCTCTGGAAACACCATATATTTT	CAISKLSSGNTIYF	NA	NA	TRBV10-3	TRBJ1-3
TGTGCCAGCAGTTTATCTCCTAATACAGGGAGTTCCCTCGGGGCTCCTTTCTTT	CASSLSPNTGSSLGAPFF	NA	few	TRBV27	TRBJ1-1
TGTGCCAGCAGCCCTACCGTCTCCGCCCAGTACTTC	CASSPTVSAQYF	NA	NA	TRBV7-9	TRBJ2-5
TGTGCCAGCAGCTTGCTGGGACAGGCATACTCCTACGAGCAGTACTTC	CASSLLGQAYSYEQYF	TRBD1	NA	TRBV5-6	TRBJ2-7
TGTGCCAGCAGCCGGGGGAGGTGGGATAAAGTCGGGGTATACAATGAGCAGTTCTTC	CASSRGRWDKVGVYNEQFF	NA	once	TRBV11-2	TRBJ2-1
TGTGCCAGCAGTGAAGCGCCAGGGGGCAACAATCAGCCCCAGCATTTT	CASSEAPGGNNQPQHF	TRBD1	once	TRBV2	TRBJ1-5
TGTGCCAGCAGCGTAGTTGTAACGGGGGATACGCAGTATTTT	CASSVVVTGDTQYF	NA	NA	TRBV9	TRBJ2-3
TGTGCCAGCGGGAGAGGCACAGATACGCAGTATTTT	CASGRGTDTQYF	NA	NA	TRBV6-1	TRBJ2-3
TGTGCCAGCAGCTTAGGTACAGGGAGTAGCAATCAGCCCCAGCATTTT	CASSLGTGSSNQPQHF	NA	NA	TRBV7-6	TRBJ1-5
TGCGCCAGCAGCTTATCCGGACAGGGCGGTGAAAAACTGTTTTTT	CASSLSGQGGEKLFF	TRBD1	once	TRBV5-1	TRBJ1-4
TGTGCCAGCAGTTTAAGGGGACTCAGCTACGAGCAGTACTTC	CASSLRGLSYEQYF	NA	NA	TRBV28	TRBJ2-7
TGTGCCAGCAGCCAAGGGAGGGGTCTGGATCAGCCCCAGCATTTT	CASSQGRGLDQPQHF	NA	NA	TRBV4-2	TRBJ1-5
TGTGCCTGGAGTGTCCAGGGGTTTATCTATGGCTACACCTTC	CAWSVQGFIYGYTF	NA	once	TRBV30	TRBJ1-2
TGCGCCAGCAGCTTGGATCTACCGGTAGCGGGGGCCGGGGAGCTGTTTTTT	CASSLDLPVAGAGELFF	TRBD2	NA	TRBV5-1	TRBJ2-2
TGTGCCAGCAGCTTAGCACTGACTAGTGCAGATACGCAGTATTTT	CASSLALTSADTQYF	NA	NA	TRBV11-1	TRBJ2-3
TGTGCCAGTACTGGATCCGGGACACCCATGGGCTACACCTTC	CASTGSGTPMGYTF	NA	NA	TRBV19	TRBJ1-2
TGTGCCAGCAGCGCCCGACAGGGGTGGGGCAGCGAGCAGTACTTC	CASSARQGWGSEQYF	TRBD1	NA	TRBV9	TRBJ2-7
TGCGCCAGCGGACCCAGGGGCAACACCGGGGAGCTGTTTTTT	CASGPRGNTGELFF	NA	NA	TRBV5-1	TRBJ2-2
TGTGCCAGCAGCCAAGCTAGCGGGGCGGGCGGGGAGCTGTTTTTT	CASSQASGAGGELFF	TRBD2	many	TRBV4-2	TRBJ2-2
TGTGCCAGCAGTTTAGGCCCGGGGTATAGCGGCTACACCTTC	CASSLGPGYSGYTF	NA	NA	TRBV28	TRBJ1-2
TGTGCCACCAGCAGAGATGACGGACAGGGGTGGATTTTTAACACTGAAGCTTTCTTT	CATSRDDGQGWIFNTEAFF	TRBD1	NA	TRBV15	TRBJ1-1
TGTGCCAGCAGCTTTTCTGGGGGGAACAATGAGCAGTTCTTC	CASSFSGGNNEQFF	NA	NA	TRBV7-3	TRBJ2-1
TGTGCCCTAGGCCGATCCCCCTACGAGCAGTACTTC	CALGRSPYEQYF	NA	NA	TRBV30	TRBJ2-7